The source of this TCR beta chain is a study of blood T cells in healthy people across ages. A J-beta primer mix and a sample-barcoded 5' primer were used in a second PCR of roughly 6 to 11 cycles. TCRdb re-analysed the 5' RACE reads in MiXCR, keeping a single row per CDR3 protein. The sample consists of hundreds of thousands of distinct CDR3 sequences, under 30% of them appearing once. This CDR3 is built from 14 residues. V lost 4 bases, J lost 4 bases, and 7 bases stayed unmatched. CDR1 and CDR2 (germline): MDHEN, SYDVKM. This clonotype was observed a handful of times. The gene calls are TRBV28 and TRBJ2-7, with TRBD1 identical over 7 bases. The TCR sequence derives from a woman older than 75 in good health. Input material: blood. CDR3 residues: CASSSGTVLYEQYF. DNA of the CDR3: TGTGCCAGCAGTTCCGGGACAGTCCTTTACGAGCAGTACTTC.